These 29 T cell receptor beta chains were all obtained from the same sample, sequenced in a study of T cells after yellow fever vaccination. TCRdb re-called the 5' RACE reads through MiXCR, storing one row per CDR3 protein. The sample comprises about 350,000 distinct CDR3 sequences, 7% to 10% of which are singletons, and 17% rests with the top ten. The input for sequencing was PBMCs, taken about 49 days after the first yellow fever vaccination. Source of these receptors: a young man who received the YFV17D yellow fever vaccine.

This clonotype has more than one count but fewer than ten. The CDR3 region is CASSLDRALDTQYF. The CDR3 region has the DNA TGCGCCAGCAGCCTAGACAGGGCCCTCGATACGCAGTATTTT. The rearrangement links TRBV5-1 to TRBJ2-3; 7 nucleotides line up with TRBD1. With V trimmed by 4 bases and J by 6 bases, 8 bases remained unmatched. The CDR3 consists of 14 residues. CDR1 and CDR2 (germline): SGHRS, YFSETQ.

The genes are TRBV7-8 and TRBJ2-2; D possibly corresponds to TRBD2 (6 bases). V was pared by 3 bases and J by 5 bases, with 13 bases between. CDR3 size: 15 residues. Germline lookup yields CDR1 SGHVS and CDR2 FQNEAQ. The CDR3 bases are TGTGCCAGCAGCTTTGGGGGGACTTGGACCGGGGAGCTGTTTTTT. As protein: CASSFGGTWTGELFF. Full variable domain (missing parts from reference TRBV7-8 and TRBJ2-2): GAGVSQSPRYKVAKRGQDVALRCDPISGHVSLFWYQQALGQGPEFLTYFQNEAQLDKSGLPSDRFFAERPEGSVSTLKIQRTQQEDSAVYLCASSFGGTWTGELFFGEGSRLTVL.

This clonotype was picked up a small number of times. V usage is TRBV20-1 and J usage is TRBJ2-1, with 9 bases aligning to TRBD2. CDR3 length equals 15 residues. CDR1 and CDR2 (germline): DFQATT, SNEGSKA (reference sequence). V shed 2 bases, J shed 10 bases, and the junction held 12 bases outside the gene matches. The CDR3 here is CSARSTGTSFDEQFF. In DNA, the CDR3 is TGCAGTGCTAGATCAACCGGGACTAGCTTCGACGAGCAGTTCTTC.

The CDR3 DNA follows: TGTGCCAGCAGGGACATATGGCTATCCTACAATGAGCAGTTCTTC. It is translated as CASRDIWLSYNEQFF. This rearrangement joins TRBV6-1 to TRBJ2-1, with D possibly TRBD1 on 5 matching bases. V gave up 6 bases and J gave up 1 base, with 13 bases separating them. Germline CDR1 is MNHNS and CDR2 is SASEGT. CDR3 length: 15 amino acids.

This clonotype was counted between two and nine times. The gene calls are TRBV3-1 and TRBJ2-3; perhaps D is TRBD1 or TRBD2 (6 bases each). The CDR3 totals 17 residues. The germline CDR1 and CDR2 sequences are LGHDT and YNNKEL (reference sequence). V was cut by 1 base and J by 0 bases, with 14 bases left in between. As DNA, the CDR3 is TGTGCCAGCAGCCAAGTTAGGGGGGCCCTTAGCACAGATACGCAGTATTTT. It translates to CASSQVRGALSTDTQYF.

This clonotype was detected only a few times. The chain couples TRBV7-3 to TRBJ2-3, with 14 bases that match TRBD2. This CDR3 has 15 amino acids. Germline V gene data show CDR1 as SGHTA and CDR2 as FQGTGA. J lost 12 bases, V lost 5 bases, and 10 bases had no gene match. CDR3 amino acids: CASSPGLAGVSIQYF. The CDR3 nucleotides read TGTGCCAGCAGCCCGGGACTAGCGGGGGTTTCTATCCAGTATTTT.

This clonotype appeared a few times. V gene TRBV5-4 combines with J gene TRBJ2-7, with 7 nucleotides matching TRBD1. Germline lookup yields CDR1 SGHNT and CDR2 YYREEE (reference sequence). The ends lost 0 bases at V and 5 bases at J; junction bases unmatched: 11. This CDR3 comprises 16 residues. The CDR3 sequence is CASSLARDSQVNEQYF. The CDR3 DNA reads as TGTGCCAGCAGCTTGGCCCGGGACAGTCAGGTTAACGAGCAGTACTTC.

There are many counts of this clonotype. The chain has TRBV20-1 and TRBJ2-3, with TRBD2 matching 13 bases. Per the germline V gene, CDR1 is DFQATT and CDR2 is SNEGSKA (reference sequence). There are 14 residues in the CDR3. Trimming removed 5 bases from V and 4 bases from J; junction bases left unmatched: 3. CDR3 region: CSAPTSGGADTQYF. CDR3 DNA: TGCAGTGCTCCCACTAGCGGGGGGGCAGATACGCAGTATTTT.

This chain connects TRBV20-1 to TRBJ2-3; 9 bases line up with TRBD2. Trimming at V came to 3 bases and at J to 6 bases, leaving 10 bases not matched to a gene. Germline-derived CDR1 and CDR2 are DFQATT and SNEGSKA (reference sequence). This CDR3 spans 15 amino acids. CDR3 protein: CSARFAGGAGDTQYF. The CDR3 coding sequence is TGCAGTGCTAGGTTTGCGGGGGGGGCCGGGGATACGCAGTATTTT.

This clonotype has more than one count but fewer than ten. V is TRBV5-5 and J is TRBJ2-1, with TRBD2 matching over 15 bases. The CDR3 is made up of 17 amino acids. Germline values: CDR1 SGHKS, CDR2 YYEKEE (reference sequence). Trimming took 3 bases from V and 2 from J; bases not matched to a gene: 3. The CDR3 coding sequence is TGTGCCAGCAGCTGGCGGACTAGCGGGGGGGCCTACAATGAGCAGTTCTTC. It translates to CASSWRTSGGAYNEQFF. The variable domain in full, with the rest retrieved from reference TRBV5-5 and TRBJ2-1, is DAGVTQSPTHLIKTRGQQVTLRCSPISGHKSVSWYQQVLGQGPQFIFQYYEKEERGRGNFPDRFSARQFPNYSSELNVNALLLGDSALYLCASSWRTSGGAYNEQFFGPGTRLTVL.

This clonotype was seen a few times. This sequence joins TRBV5-5 and TRBJ1-5; D is ambiguous. This CDR3 is built from 14 residues. V lost 1 base and J lost 1, with 6 bases in between. Germline V gene data show CDR1 as SGHKS and CDR2 as YYEKEE (reference sequence). CDR3 DNA: TGTGCCAGCAGCTTGCAGTTGAGCAATCAGCCCCAGCATTTT. Its translation is CASSLQLSNQPQHF.

This clonotype was seen more than once but under ten times. The rearrangement uses TRBV6-2 or TRBV6-3 and TRBJ2-5; 11 bases match TRBD2. The CDR3 runs to 17 residues. With V trimmed by 6 bases and J by 1 base, 10 bases remained unmatched. Germline loops: CDR1 MNHEY, CDR2 SVGEGT. The CDR3 region has the DNA TGTGCCAGCAGACGAATTCCCGGGACTAGCGGCCAAGAGACCCAGTACTTC. Protein product: CASRRIPGTSGQETQYF.

This sequence joins TRBV6-1 and TRBJ2-7, with 10 bases lining up with TRBD1. Germline CDR1 and CDR2: MNHNS and SASEGT. CDR3 size: 14 residues. V lost 3 bases, J lost 4 bases, and 3 bases stayed unmatched. The CDR3 DNA follows: TGTGCCAGCAGTGAGGGGACAGGGGTTTACGAGCAGTACGTC. This codes for CASSEGTGVYEQYV.

V is TRBV4-2 and J is TRBJ1-2; 8 bases fit TRBD1. Trimming took 3 bases from V and 0 from J; bases not matched to a gene: 6. The CDR3 sequence is 16 residues long. Germline CDR1 reads LGHNA; CDR2 reads YNFKEQ. The CDR3 region is CASSQEGTGANYGYTF. The CDR3, as DNA: TGTGCCAGCAGCCAGGAGGGGACAGGAGCTAACTATGGCTACACCTTC.

The table lists this clonotype with a count of one. This rearrangement joins TRBV12-3 or TRBV12-4 to TRBJ2-3; D remains unclear. The CDR3 length is 14 residues. Trimming removed 8 bases from V and 0 bases from J, with 12 bases in between. CDR3 loop: CASVPGLSTDTQYF. For the CDR3, the DNA is TGTGCCAGCGTGCCGGGTCTTAGCACAGATACGCAGTATTTT.

This chain uses TRBV20-1 with TRBJ2-7; D not certain. With 2 bases removed from V and 3 bases from J, the gap between germline ends came to 11 bases. This CDR3 spans 13 amino acids. Germline assignment: CDR1 DFQATT and CDR2 SNEGSKA (reference sequence). The DNA of the CDR3 is TGCAGTGCTAGACCCACAGCCCACTACGAGCAGTACGTC. Translated, it gives CSARPTAHYEQYV.

On this clonotype: A junction end diverges from the germline sequence, so it may reflect a read error. The rearrangement uses TRBV5-1 and TRBJ2-5; 9 nucleotides align to TRBD1. Germline V lookup: CDR1 SGHRS, CDR2 YFSETQ. The CDR3 runs 15 residues. DNA of the CDR3: TGCGCCAGCAGCTTGGACAGGGGGCGCAGGGAGACCCCGTACTTC. It translates to CASSLDRGRRETPYF.

The J gene is TRBJ1-5, the V gene TRBV28, with 9 bases matching TRBD1. V lost 6 bases, J lost 2 bases, and 5 bases stayed unmatched. The CDR3 length is 15 residues. The germline CDR1 and CDR2 sequences are MDHEN and SYDVKM. The CDR3 reads CASRRDRERNQPQHF. As DNA, the CDR3 is TGTGCCAGCAGAAGGGACAGGGAACGCAATCAGCCCCAGCATTTT.

This sequence joins TRBV7-8 and TRBJ2-3; D is tentatively TRBD1 or TRBD2 (5 bases each). This CDR3 contains 13 residues. Germline V lookup: CDR1 SGHVS, CDR2 FQNEAQ. V lost 5 bases and J 6 bases, leaving 12 bases between the germline ends. The CDR3 spells CASSAREGDTQYF. CDR3 DNA sequence: TGTGCCAGCAGCGCACGCGAGGGGGATACGCAGTATTTT. The full variable domain, in which reference TRBV7-8 and TRBJ2-3 provide the parts outside the CDR3, is GAGVSQSPRYKVAKRGQDVALRCDPISGHVSLFWYQQALGQGPEFLTYFQNEAQLDKSGLPSDRFFAERPEGSVSTLKIQRTQQEDSAVYLCASSAREGDTQYFGPGTRLTVL.

This clonotype was seen a few times. This chain connects TRBV9 to TRBJ2-5; perhaps TRBD1 as D (6 bases). V lost 6 bases to trimming and J lost 5 bases, with 14 bases between them. CDR1 is SGDLS and CDR2 is YYNGEE in the germline V gene. The CDR3 has 13 residues. The CDR3 loop is CASNLQGWETQYF. The CDR3 DNA reads TGTGCCAGCAACCTGCAGGGGTGGGAGACCCAGTACTTC.

Only a few counts were recorded for this clonotype. V gene TRBV11-1 combines with J gene TRBJ1-6, with TRBD1 matching over 8 bases. This CDR3 contains 18 residues. Trimming took 7 bases from V and 1 from J; bases not matched to a gene: 12. CDR1 and CDR2 (germline): SGHAT, FQDESV (reference sequence). The CDR3, as DNA: TGTGCCAGCAACTCTTTCGGACAGGGTCGGTCCTATAATTCACCCCTCCACTTT. It encodes CASNSFGQGRSYNSPLHF.

The genes are TRBV6-1 and TRBJ2-6, with D maybe TRBD2 (5 bases). Germline CDR1 reads MNHNS; CDR2 reads SASEGT. Trimming pared 4 bases from V and 2 bases from J, leaving 9 bases between. The CDR3 runs to 15 residues. CDR3 in amino acids: CASSGEIAGANVLTF. Here the CDR3 DNA reads TGTGCCAGCAGTGGGGAGATAGCTGGGGCCAACGTCCTGACTTTC.

This clonotype has at least ten counts. The V and J genes are TRBV7-2 and TRBJ1-5; no clear D. The CDR3 has 14 amino acids. V was cut by 1 base and J by 1 base, with 5 bases left in between. Germline V gene data show CDR1 as SGHTA and CDR2 as FQGNSA. The CDR3 spells CASSLVASNQPQHF. The CDR3 nucleotides read TGTGCCAGCAGCTTAGTCGCCAGCAATCAGCCCCAGCATTTT.

This clonotype appeared a few times. The rearrangement uses TRBV6-1 and TRBJ1-2, with TRBD1 matching 8 bases. CDR1 and CDR2 (germline): MNHNS, SASEGT. V was pared by 6 bases and J by 7 bases, with 16 bases of the junction left unmatched. There are 16 residues in the CDR3. CDR3 in amino acids: CASSPGQGRAPFGYTF. For the CDR3, the DNA is TGTGCCAGCAGCCCCGGACAGGGAAGGGCCCCCTTTGGCTACACCTTC.

A few counts support this clonotype. The V call is TRBV12-3 or TRBV12-4, the J call TRBJ1-1, with 8 positions matching TRBD1. V gave up 5 bases and J gave up 0 bases; unmatched junction bases: 8. This CDR3 spans 16 amino acids. CDR3 nucleotides: TGTGCCAGCAGTCATTGGACAGGGATCATGAACACTGAAGCTTTCTTT. Its protein product is CASSHWTGIMNTEAFF.

As DNA, the CDR3 is TGTGCCTGGAGTCTGGCAGCTAGCACAGATACGCAGTATTTT. Its translation: CAWSLAASTDTQYF. V gene TRBV30 combines with J gene TRBJ2-3, with no clear D. Between the trimmed V and J ends, which lost 2 bases and 0 bases, there was a span of 9 bases. The CDR3 has 14 residues. The V gene's germline CDR1 is GTSNPN and CDR2 SVGIG (reference sequence).

The V gene is TRBV7-9, the J gene TRBJ1-6, with D maybe TRBD1 (6 bases). The CDR3 consists of 12 residues. CDR1 is SEHNR, CDR2 FQNEAQ, per germline (reference sequence). V gave up 4 bases and J gave up 14 bases, with 12 bases separating them. The CDR3 nucleotides read TGTGCCAGCAGCTCGGACAGTTCGGCCCTCCACTTT. It encodes CASSSDSSALHF. Drawing the rest from reference TRBV7-9 and TRBJ1-6, the complete variable domain is DTGVSQNPRHKITKRGQNVTFRCDPISEHNRLYWYRQTLGQGPEFLTYFQNEAQLEKSRLLSDRFSAERPKGSFSTLEIQRTEQGDSAMYLCASSSDSSALHFGNGTRLTVT.

CDR3 DNA: TGCAGTGCTAGAGATGACAGGGATTCCCCAGATACGCAGTATTTT. Translation gives CSARDDRDSPDTQYF. V usage is TRBV20-1 and J usage is TRBJ2-3; 7 bases match TRBD1. J was trimmed by 4 bases and V by 0 bases; bases with no gene match: 7. The germline gives CDR1 DFQATT, CDR2 SNEGSKA (reference sequence). The CDR3 sequence is 15 residues long.

This clonotype showed up just a few times. The chain recombines TRBV5-5 with TRBJ2-3; D uncertain. V dropped 0 bases and J dropped 6 bases, with 8 bases sitting between them. The CDR3 covers 13 residues. Per germline, CDR1 SGHKS and CDR2 YYEKEE (reference sequence). The CDR3 is CASSLAPVDTQYF. CDR3 sequence (DNA): TGTGCCAGCAGCTTGGCCCCGGTGGATACGCAGTATTTT.